This TCR beta chain was profiled in a study of T cell changes during pregnancy in multiple sclerosis. This clone was seen only once. Deletions cut 1 base from V and 4 bases from J, with 10 bases between. Germline loops: CDR1 MRHNA, CDR2 SNTAGT. The CDR3 consists of 14 residues. Generated by immunoSEQ multiplex PCR, the TCRdb table keeps only in-frame clones and is missing some. The data contain about 93,000 clones, about nine tenths of them seen just once; the ten biggest clones take up about 1.7%. This receptor was identified in a female donor in good health, enrolled as a control in a pregnancy study. Sequencing was performed on peripheral blood, taken after pregnancy. The chain is built from TRBV6-4 and TRBJ1-2; D possibly corresponds to TRBD1 (5 bases). The CDR3 region has the DNA TGTGCCAGCAGTGACTATCCAGGGATCTATGGCTACACCTTC. Its protein is CASSDYPGIYGYTF.